Below are 20 T cell receptor beta chains sequenced from a single sample in a study of shared clonotypes between healthy human individuals. Clones were sequenced by immunoSEQ multiplex PCR, and TCRdb holds only the in-frame ones, with some missing. The table lists approximately 2.3 million clones, approximately 95% of them singletons. The specimen was naive CD4+ T cells from PBMCs. Noted subset: CD45RA+ positively selected. The receptor source for this set is a man between 18 and 29 years old in good health. Some clones in this sample may be carry-over from other donors' samples.

This CDR3 reads CASSPTGTPYEQYF. The CDR3 DNA reads as TGTGCCAGCAGTCCGACAGGGACCCCTTACGAGCAGTACTTC. The gene calls are TRBV2 and TRBJ2-7; TRBD1 agrees at 7 bases. Germline CDR1 SNHLY, CDR2 FYNNEI. This CDR3 has 14 residues. Losses at the gene ends were 5 bases for V and 4 bases for J; bases not matched to a gene: 8.

The sample holds one count of this clone. The chain employs TRBV15 and TRBJ2-5, with no clear D. This CDR3 spans 15 amino acids. The V end was cut by 0 bases, the J end by 1 base, with 9 bases between. Germline-derived CDR1 and CDR2 are LNHNV and YYDKDF (reference sequence). DNA for the CDR3: TGTGCCACCAGCAGAGATCTCCCTAGCCAAGAGACCCAGTACTTC. Translated, it gives CATSRDLPSQETQYF.

This chain joins TRBV18 and TRBJ2-2; D possibly corresponds to TRBD2 (5 bases). V dropped 4 bases and J dropped 1 base, with 10 bases sitting between them. Germline V lookup: CDR1 KGHSH, CDR2 LQKENI. This CDR3 is 15 amino acids long. The CDR3 region has the DNA TGTGCCAGCTCACTAAGAGCGGTGAACACCGGGGAGCTGTTTTTT. This encodes CASSLRAVNTGELFF.

The chain uses TRBV7-9 and TRBJ2-7; 10 positions agree with TRBD2. The germline V gene encodes CDR1 SEHNR and CDR2 FQNEAQ (reference sequence). The CDR3 totals 16 residues. With V trimmed by 5 bases and J by 3 bases, 10 bases remained unmatched. The CDR3 loop is CASSPMSGRALYEQYF. The DNA for the CDR3 is TGTGCCAGCAGCCCAATGAGCGGGAGGGCCCTCTACGAGCAGTACTTC.

The genes are TRBV7-2 and TRBJ2-7; 11 positions agree with TRBD2. The CDR3 length is 15 residues. V was clipped by 4 bases and J by 2 bases; unmatched bases: 4. CDR1 and CDR2 from the germline V gene are SGHTA and FQGNSA. The CDR3: CASSSRLAGTYEQYF. The CDR3 bases are TGTGCCAGCAGCTCCCGACTAGCGGGGACCTACGAGCAGTACTTC.

Notes on this clone: Distinct nucleotide sequences in the sample also encode this CDR3. The chain carries TRBV7-8 and TRBJ1-5; D not resolved. The CDR3 is 13 residues long. Germline V gives CDR1 SGHVS, CDR2 FQNEAQ. Trimming removed 2 bases at V and 2 bases at J, with 4 bases between. The CDR3 bases are TGTGCCAGCAGCTTAAGCGGCAATCAGCCCCAGCATTTT. It is translated as CASSLSGNQPQHF.

The V gene is TRBV2, the J gene TRBJ1-4, with D maybe TRBD1 (5 bases). V was clipped by 5 bases and J by 0 bases, with 10 bases between them. This CDR3 has 15 residues. Germline CDR1 is SNHLY and CDR2 is FYNNEI. The CDR3: CASSLLGATNEKLFF. CDR3 in DNA: TGTGCCAGCAGTTTATTAGGGGCAACTAATGAAAAACTGTTTTTT.

The chain uses TRBV5-1 and TRBJ1-1; a weak D match, TRBD1 (5 bases). This CDR3 has 15 residues. The V gene lost 1 base and the J gene lost 3 bases, with 13 bases spanning the gap. CDR1 and CDR2 (germline): SGHRS, YFSETQ. The CDR3 is CASSLKGTPDTEAFF. The CDR3, as DNA: TGCGCCAGCAGCTTGAAGGGGACTCCGGACACTGAAGCTTTCTTT.

The rearrangement joins TRBV15 to TRBJ2-4; 8 positions match TRBD2. Germline CDR1 reads LNHNV; CDR2 reads YYDKDF (reference sequence). The CDR3 has 16 residues. Trimming took 0 bases from V and 5 from J; bases not matched to a gene: 6. In DNA form, the CDR3 reads TGTGCCACCAGCAGAGACCTGACTAGCGTTGAAAACATTCAGTACTTC. It specifies CATSRDLTSVENIQYF.

The rearrangement links TRBV4-2 to TRBJ1-2; tentative D call: TRBD1 (6 bases). Trimming stripped 10 bases from V and 0 bases from J, with 21 bases between. The CDR3 is 16 residues long. Germline lookup yields CDR1 LGHNA and CDR2 YNFKEQ. DNA for the CDR3: TGTGCCACCCGACCGGGGGCAGTTCAGGCTAACTATGGCTACACCTTC. It codes for CATRPGAVQANYGYTF.

With regard to this clone: Germline and junction disagree at one end, which may indicate a read error. The rearrangement links TRBV30 to TRBJ1-2; D gene unclear. In germline, CDR1 is GTSNPN, CDR2 SVGIG (reference sequence). This CDR3 spans 11 amino acids. The CDR3 sequence: CAWSVSRSYDF. CDR3 bases: TGTGCCTGGAGTGTATCCCGGTCCTATGACTTC.

The chain uses TRBV4-2 and TRBJ2-7; 13 bases line up with TRBD2. The CDR3 runs 15 residues. V trimming: 4 bases; J trimming: 5 bases; junction bases outside the gene matches: 5. Per germline, CDR1 LGHNA and CDR2 YNFKEQ. CDR3 residues: CASSLQLAGGDEQYF. CDR3 DNA sequence: TGTGCCAGCAGCCTGCAACTAGCGGGAGGGGACGAGCAGTACTTC.

The chain carries TRBV7-2 and TRBJ1-5; D unresolved. V was shortened by 0 bases and J by 9 bases, with 6 bases between the two germline ends. Germline-derived CDR1 and CDR2 are SGHTA and FQGNSA. This CDR3 spans 12 amino acids. CDR3 in amino acids: CASSLAAMPQHF. The DNA of the CDR3 is TGTGCCAGCAGCTTAGCGGCCATGCCCCAGCATTTT. Full variable domain (remainder filled in from reference TRBV7-2 and TRBJ1-5): GAGVSQSPSNKVTEKGKDVELRCDPISGHTALYWYRQSLGQGLEFLIYFQGNSAPDKSGLPSDRFSAERTGGSVSTLTIQRTQQEDSAVYLCASSLAAMPQHFGDGTRLSIL.

In regard to this clone: The sample carries other DNA sequences with the same CDR3. This chain uses TRBV7-9 with TRBJ1-4, with D unclear. CDR3 length equals 12 residues. V gave up 5 bases and J gave up 6 bases, with 7 bases separating them. Germline CDR1 is SEHNR and CDR2 is FQNEAQ (reference sequence). The CDR3 loop is CASSPRDEKLFF. The CDR3 DNA reads as TGTGCCAGCAGCCCACGGGATGAAAAACTGTTTTTT.

The chain carries TRBV7-2 and TRBJ2-1, with D uncertain. The V end lost 5 bases, the J end lost 0 bases, and 8 bases lay between the germline ends. Germline CDR1 reads SGHTA; CDR2 reads FQGNSA. The CDR3 covers 14 residues. For the CDR3, the DNA is TGTGCCAGCAGCCCGGACCCCTCCTACAATGAGCAGTTCTTC. It translates to CASSPDPSYNEQFF. The full variable domain, completed using reference TRBV7-2 and TRBJ2-1, is GAGVSQSPSNKVTEKGKDVELRCDPISGHTALYWYRQSLGQGLEFLIYFQGNSAPDKSGLPSDRFSAERTGGSVSTLTIQRTQQEDSAVYLCASSPDPSYNEQFFGPGTRLTVL.

Written as DNA, the CDR3 is TGCGCCAGTCTGGGACAGCCGAACACTGAAGCTTTCTTT. The encoded protein is CASLGQPNTEAFF. V and J are TRBV5-1 and TRBJ1-1, with 7 nucleotides matching TRBD1. Germline CDR1 is SGHRS and CDR2 is YFSETQ. CDR3 size: 13 residues. J was trimmed by 1 base and V by 8 bases; bases with no gene match: 5.

The V call is TRBV6-7, the J call TRBJ2-1, with D unclear. TRBV6-7 is an open reading frame whose function is uncertain. The V and J ends lost 2 bases and 10 bases respectively, with 6 bases between them. The CDR3 extends over 11 amino acids. CDR3 residues: CASSYRGEQFF. The CDR3 coding sequence is TGTGCCAGCAGTTACCGAGGCGAGCAGTTCTTC.

This clone has just one count. The chain combines TRBV6-1 with TRBJ1-2; D perhaps matches TRBD1 (5 bases). Trimming removed 5 bases from V and 4 bases from J, with 17 bases in between. Germline CDR1 and CDR2: MNHNS and SASEGT. CDR3 length: 15 residues. The CDR3 loop reads CASSLAHTGPYGYTF. The CDR3 bases are TGTGCCAGCAGTCTAGCCCATACAGGTCCCTATGGCTACACCTTC.

The rearrangement uses TRBV10-3 and TRBJ2-1; 10 bases are a match to TRBD1. The J segment lost 5 bases and the V segment lost 6 bases, leaving 4 bases of the junction unmatched. The CDR3 length is 14 residues. Germline loops: CDR1 ENHRY, CDR2 SYGVKD. CDR3 residues: CAIRGTGANNEQFF. The CDR3, as DNA: TGTGCCATCAGGGGGACAGGGGCTAACAATGAGCAGTTCTTC.

Note on this clone: This same CDR3 is encoded by further DNA sequences in the sample. The chain is built from TRBV5-1 and TRBJ2-1; 10 nucleotides align to TRBD2. Germline CDR1 reads SGHRS; CDR2 reads YFSETQ. The CDR3 covers 15 residues. With 0 bases clipped from V and 5 bases from J, the junction kept 2 bases outside the gene matches. In nucleotides, the CDR3 is TGCGCCAGCAGCTTGGAGCTAGCGGGGGACAATGAGCAGTTCTTC. Translation gives CASSLELAGDNEQFF. Looking up the rest from reference TRBV5-1 and TRBJ2-1 gives the full variable domain: KAGVTQTPRYLIKTRGQQVTLSCSPISGHRSVSWYQQTPGQGLQFLFEYFSETQRNKGNFPGRFSGRQFSNSRSEMNVSTLELGDSALYLCASSLELAGDNEQFFGPGTRLTVL.